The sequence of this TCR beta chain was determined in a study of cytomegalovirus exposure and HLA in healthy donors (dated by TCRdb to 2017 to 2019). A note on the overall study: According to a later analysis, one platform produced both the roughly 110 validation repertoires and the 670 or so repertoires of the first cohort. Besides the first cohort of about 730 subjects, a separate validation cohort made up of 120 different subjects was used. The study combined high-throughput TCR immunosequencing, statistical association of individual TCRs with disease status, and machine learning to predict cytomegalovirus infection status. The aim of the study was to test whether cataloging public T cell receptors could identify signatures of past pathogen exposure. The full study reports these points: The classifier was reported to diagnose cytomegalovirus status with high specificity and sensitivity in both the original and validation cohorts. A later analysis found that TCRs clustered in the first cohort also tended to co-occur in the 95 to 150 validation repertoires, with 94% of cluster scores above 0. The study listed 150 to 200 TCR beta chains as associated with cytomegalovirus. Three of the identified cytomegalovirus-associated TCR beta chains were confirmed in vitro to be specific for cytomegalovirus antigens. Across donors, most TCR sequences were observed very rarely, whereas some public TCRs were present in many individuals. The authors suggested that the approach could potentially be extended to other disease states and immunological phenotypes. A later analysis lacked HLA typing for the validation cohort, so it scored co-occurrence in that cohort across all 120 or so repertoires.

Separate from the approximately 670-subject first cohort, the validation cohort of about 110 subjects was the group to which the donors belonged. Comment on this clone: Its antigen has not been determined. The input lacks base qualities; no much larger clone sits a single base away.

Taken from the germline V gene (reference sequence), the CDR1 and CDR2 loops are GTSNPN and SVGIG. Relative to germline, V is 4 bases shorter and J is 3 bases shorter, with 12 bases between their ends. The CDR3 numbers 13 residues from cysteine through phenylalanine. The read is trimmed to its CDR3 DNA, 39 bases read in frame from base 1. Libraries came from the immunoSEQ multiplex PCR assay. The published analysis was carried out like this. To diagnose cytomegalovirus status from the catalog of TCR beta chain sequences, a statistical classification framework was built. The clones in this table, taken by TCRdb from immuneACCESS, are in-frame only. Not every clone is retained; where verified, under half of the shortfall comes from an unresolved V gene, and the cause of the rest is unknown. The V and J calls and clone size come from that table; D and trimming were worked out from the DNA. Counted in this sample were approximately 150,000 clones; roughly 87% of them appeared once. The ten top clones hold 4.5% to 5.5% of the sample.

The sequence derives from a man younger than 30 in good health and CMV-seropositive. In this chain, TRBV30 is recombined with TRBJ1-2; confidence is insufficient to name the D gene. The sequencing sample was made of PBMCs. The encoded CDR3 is CAWKGGRYYGYTF. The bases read TGTGCCTGGAAAGGAGGGCGGTACTATGGCTACACCTTC.